This T cell receptor (beta chain) was recorded in a study of T cell responses to AZD1222 COVID-19 vaccine. Whole-study results and caveats: Donor demographics were predominantly white British with a female majority; clonal diversity may be underestimated. Distributed over spike, vaccine-associated CD4 TCRs predominated at 160-218 and 743-854. The study found Spike-specific TCR breadth and depth rose after two AZD1222 doses. Repertoire sampling was restricted to post-peak T cell response timepoints.

Generated by immunoSEQ multiplex PCR, the TCRdb table keeps only in-frame clones and is missing some. The table lists around 150,000 clones, 70% to 90% of them singletons. For this clone: Its antigen remains unidentified.

CDR3 length: 14 amino acids. V lost 5 bases, J lost 5 bases, and 4 bases stayed unmatched. Per the germline V gene, CDR1 is MNHEY and CDR2 is SVGAGI. The sample was peripheral blood, taken on day 0 of AZD1222 vaccination. The TCR sequence derives from an adult in good health. The V gene is TRBV6-5, the J gene TRBJ1-4; 8 bases align to TRBD1. The CDR3 DNA is TGTGCCAGCAGTAAGACAGGGGTGAATGAAAAACTGTTTTTT. It is translated as CASSKTGVNEKLFF.